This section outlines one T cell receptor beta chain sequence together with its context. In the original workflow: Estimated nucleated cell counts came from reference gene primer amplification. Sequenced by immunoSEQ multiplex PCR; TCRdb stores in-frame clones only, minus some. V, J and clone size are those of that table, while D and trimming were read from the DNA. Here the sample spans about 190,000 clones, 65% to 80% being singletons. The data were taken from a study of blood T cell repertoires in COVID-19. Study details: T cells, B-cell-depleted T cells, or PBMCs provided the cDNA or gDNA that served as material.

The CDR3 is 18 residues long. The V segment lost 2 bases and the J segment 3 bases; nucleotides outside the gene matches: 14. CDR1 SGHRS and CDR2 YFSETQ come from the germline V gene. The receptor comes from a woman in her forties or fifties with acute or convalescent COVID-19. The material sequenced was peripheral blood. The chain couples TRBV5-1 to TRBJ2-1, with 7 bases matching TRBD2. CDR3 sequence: CASSLREAHPSNYNEQFF. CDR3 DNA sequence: TGCGCCAGCAGCTTACGGGAGGCCCACCCATCCAACTACAATGAGCAGTTCTTC. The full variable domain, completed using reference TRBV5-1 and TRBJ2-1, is KAGVTQTPRYLIKTRGQQVTLSCSPISGHRSVSWYQQTPGQGLQFLFEYFSETQRNKGNFPGRFSGRQFSNSRSEMNVSTLELGDSALYLCASSLREAHPSNYNEQFFGPGTRLTVL.